The following is a T cell receptor (beta chain) sequence with its context. The data were taken from a study of cytomegalovirus exposure and HLA in healthy donors. The PCR had 60 Vbeta and 13 Jbeta primers. The assay was immunoSEQ multiplex PCR, and TCRdb's table has in-frame clones only and misses some. The sample includes tens of thousands of clones, 65% to 80% of them seen just once. Trimming removed 8 bases at V and 5 bases at J, with 12 bases between. This CDR3 is 12 amino acids long. From germline, CDR1 is SNHLY and CDR2 FYNNEI. This receptor was taken from a woman in her forties in good health and CMV-seropositive. Sequenced sample: PBMCs. The chain recombines TRBV2 with TRBJ2-5; D gene uncertain. CDR3 DNA sequence: TGTGCCAGCGGCAGGAAGTCGGAGACCCAGTACTTC. Protein: CASGRKSETQYF.